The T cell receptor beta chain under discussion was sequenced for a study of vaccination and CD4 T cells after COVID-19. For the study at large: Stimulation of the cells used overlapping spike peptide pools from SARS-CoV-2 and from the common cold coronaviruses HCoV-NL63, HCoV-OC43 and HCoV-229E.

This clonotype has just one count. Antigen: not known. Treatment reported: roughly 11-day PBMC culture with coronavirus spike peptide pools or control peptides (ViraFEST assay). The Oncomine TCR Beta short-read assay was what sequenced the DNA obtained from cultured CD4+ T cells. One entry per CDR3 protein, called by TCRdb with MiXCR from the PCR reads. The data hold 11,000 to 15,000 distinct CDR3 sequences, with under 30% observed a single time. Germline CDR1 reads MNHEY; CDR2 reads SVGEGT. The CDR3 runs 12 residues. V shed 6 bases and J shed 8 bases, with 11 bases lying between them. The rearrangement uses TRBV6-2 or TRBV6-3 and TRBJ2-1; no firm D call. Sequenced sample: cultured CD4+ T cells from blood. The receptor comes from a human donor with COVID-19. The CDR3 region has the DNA TGTGCCAGCAGGCCCTCGTGGGATGAGCAGTTCTTC. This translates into CASRPSWDEQFF.